Each of the 12 T cell receptor beta chains below was sequenced from the same sample in a study of T-cell reconstitution after alpha-beta-depleted transplantation in children. Unique molecular identifiers were incorporated into the prepared TCRbeta library. In TCRdb, the PCR reads were re-called with MiXCR into one record per CDR3 protein. Of hundreds of thousands of distinct CDR3 sequences listed, roughly 13% are singletons. The sequencing used PBMCs, mostly from graft donor cells, collected 360 days after TCRalphabeta/CD19-depleted stem cell transplant. The origin of the receptors is a male patient between 5 and 17 years old who had a stem cell transplant for acute myeloid leukemia, so the T cells may come from the graft donor.

The genes are TRBV5-6 and TRBJ2-5; TRBD2 agrees at 11 bases. This CDR3 region has 16 residues. Germline CDR1 reads SGHDT; CDR2 reads YYEEEE. Trimming took 0 bases from V and 2 from J; bases not matched to a gene: 3. The CDR3 reads CASSLGLAGTQETQYF. The CDR3 DNA follows: TGTGCCAGCAGCTTGGGACTAGCGGGGACACAAGAGACCCAGTACTTC.

This clonotype came up many times. The V call is TRBV20-1, the J call TRBJ2-5; 10 nucleotides align to TRBD2. V lost 3 bases to trimming and J lost 5 bases; unmatched junction nucleotides: 9. The CDR3 loop spans 15 amino acids. Germline CDR1 reads DFQATT; CDR2 reads SNEGSKA (reference sequence). The CDR3 region has the DNA TGCAGTGCTAGGAGGCCTAGCGGGGGCCCGGAGACCCAGTACTTC. As protein: CSARRPSGGPETQYF.

This clonotype came up a few times. The chain links TRBV6-2 or TRBV6-3 to TRBJ2-2; 10 nucleotides agree with TRBD2. The CDR3 totals 17 residues. With V trimmed by 2 bases and J by 2 bases, 5 bases remained unmatched. Per the germline V gene, CDR1 is MNHEY and CDR2 is SVGEGT. In DNA form, the CDR3 reads TGTGCCAGCAGTTACCCCGGACTAGCGGTAAACACCGGGGAGCTGTTTTTT. It is translated as CASSYPGLAVNTGELFF.

This clonotype was seen repeatedly, ten times or more. CDR3: CASSQWTTNSYEQYF. CDR3 nucleotide sequence: TGTGCCAGCAGCCAATGGACTACGAACTCCTACGAGCAGTACTTC. The V call is TRBV3-1, the J call TRBJ2-7; perhaps TRBD2 as D (6 bases). The CDR3 runs to 15 residues. The germline V and J ends were trimmed by 2 bases and 0 bases, with 11 bases remaining between them. The V gene's germline CDR1 is LGHDT and CDR2 YNNKEL (reference sequence).

The V gene is TRBV20-1, the J gene TRBJ1-2, with a weak D call TRBD1 (6 bases). CDR1 DFQATT and CDR2 SNEGSKA come from the germline V gene (reference sequence). The V end was cut by 0 bases, the J end by 2 bases, with 7 bases between. This CDR3 is built from 13 residues. CDR3 in DNA: TGCAGTGCTAGAGAACAGGGAAACTATGGCTACACCTTC. Residues: CSAREQGNYGYTF.

At least ten counts were recorded for this clonotype. The chain recombines TRBV7-9 with TRBJ2-1, with unresolved D. The CDR3 is made up of 10 amino acids. Germline assignment: CDR1 SEHNR and CDR2 FQNEAQ (reference sequence). V was pared by 8 bases and J by 5 bases, with 4 bases between. The chain's CDR3 is CASEHNEQFF. Written as DNA, the CDR3 is TGTGCCAGCGAACACAATGAGCAGTTCTTC.

Many counts were recorded for this clonotype. The V and J genes are TRBV11-2 and TRBJ2-4; the match to TRBD2 covers 7 bases. From germline, CDR1 is SGHAT and CDR2 FQNNGV. The CDR3 has 15 residues. Trimming cost V 3 bases and J 1 base; bases outside gene matches: 3. The chain's CDR3 is CASSLAGGAKNIQYF. DNA of the CDR3: TGTGCCAGCAGCTTGGCCGGGGGGGCCAAAAACATTCAGTACTTC.

V and J are TRBV6-1 and TRBJ1-6; no firm D call. Trimming pared 5 bases from V and 7 bases from J, leaving 18 bases between. Germline CDR1 reads MNHNS; CDR2 reads SASEGT. The CDR3 is made up of 16 amino acids. The CDR3 region has the DNA TGTGCCAGCAGTCCTCGGACTGCTCTCCTCAATTCACCCCTCCACTTT. It specifies CASSPRTALLNSPLHF.

This clonotype was observed a few times. V usage is TRBV7-2 and J usage is TRBJ2-7; D is uncertain. Germline loops: CDR1 SGHTA, CDR2 FQGNSA. The CDR3 runs 13 residues. V lost 6 bases and J lost 0, with 9 bases in between. As DNA, the CDR3 is TGTGCCAGCAGTTTCCTCGGCTCCTACGAGCAGTACTTC. It yields the protein CASSFLGSYEQYF.

This clonotype was picked up a small number of times. The chain is built from TRBV2 and TRBJ2-1; 8 bases line up with TRBD2. The CDR3 length is 16 residues. J gave up 5 bases and V 2 bases, and 8 bases lay outside the gene matches. Germline assignment: CDR1 SNHLY and CDR2 FYNNEI. The CDR3 spells CASSEKSSGRNNEQFF. CDR3 sequence (DNA): TGTGCCAGCAGTGAAAAGTCTAGCGGGCGTAACAATGAGCAGTTCTTC.

This clonotype was counted ten times or more. V and J are TRBV28 and TRBJ2-2, with TRBD2 matching over 13 bases. This CDR3 region has 18 residues. Germline V CDR1 and CDR2: MDHEN, SYDVKM. With 6 bases clipped from V and 4 bases from J, the junction kept 11 bases outside the gene matches. The CDR3 DNA reads TGTGCCAGCAGCACCGGACTAGCGGGAGTTGCGAGCACCGGGGAGCTGTTTTTT. This translates into CASSTGLAGVASTGELFF.

This clonotype was detected only a few times. The rearrangement joins TRBV29-1 to TRBJ2-1; maybe TRBD2 (5 bases). V was pared by 6 bases and J by 13 bases, with 13 bases between. Germline V gene data show CDR1 as SQVTM and CDR2 as ANQGSEA. This CDR3 spans 10 amino acids. CDR3 loop: CSVGGLGQFF. CDR3 in DNA: TGCAGCGTGGGCGGACTGGGACAGTTCTTC.